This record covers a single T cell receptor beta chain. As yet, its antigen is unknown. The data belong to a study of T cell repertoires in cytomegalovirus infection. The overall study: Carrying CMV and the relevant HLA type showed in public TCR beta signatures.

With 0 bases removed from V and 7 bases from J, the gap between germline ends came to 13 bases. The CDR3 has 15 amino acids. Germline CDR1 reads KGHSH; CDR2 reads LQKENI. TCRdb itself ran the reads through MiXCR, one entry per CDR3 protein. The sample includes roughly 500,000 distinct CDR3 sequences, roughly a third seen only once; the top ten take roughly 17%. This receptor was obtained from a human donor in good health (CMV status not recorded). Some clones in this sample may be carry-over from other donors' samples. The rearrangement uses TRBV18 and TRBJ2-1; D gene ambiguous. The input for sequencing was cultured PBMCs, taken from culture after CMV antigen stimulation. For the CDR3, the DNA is TGTGCCAGCTCACCACCGCCGGCAGGTGTAAATGAGCAGTTCTTC. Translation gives CASSPPPAGVNEQFF.